The 8 T cell receptor beta chains listed next were all sequenced from one sample in a study of beta chain features in type 1 diabetes. Overall study results and limits: TCRB CDR3s from Type 1 diabetes patients were moderately but significantly shorter in all four CD4+ subsets.

These receptors have no identified antigens. All of the isolated RNA was reverse transcribed, so expressed TCRB transcripts were sequenced. Measured with immunoSEQ multiplex PCR; TCRdb has only the in-frame clones, and not every one. Among about 390,000 clones listed, roughly 9.8% were seen once. The sequencing sample was made of central memory CD4+ T cells from blood. Receptors originate from a man aged 25 to 45 with type 1 diabetes.

The chain uses TRBV28 and TRBJ1-4, with D maybe TRBD1 (6 bases). Germline CDR1 reads MDHEN; CDR2 reads SYDVKM. The CDR3 has 15 amino acids. Deletions cut 7 bases from V and 0 bases from J, with 12 bases between. The CDR3, as DNA: TGTGCCAGCAACATACAGGGAACAACTAATGAAAAACTGTTTTTT. It translates to CASNIQGTTNEKLFF.

In its sample, this clone was seen many times. V is TRBV2 and J is TRBJ1-1; D gene ambiguous. The CDR3 spans 13 residues. V shed 3 bases and J shed 0 bases, with 5 bases lying between them. Germline V lookup: CDR1 SNHLY, CDR2 FYNNEI. CDR3 residues: CASSEVMNTEAFF. The CDR3 bases are TGTGCCAGCAGTGAGGTCATGAACACTGAAGCTTTCTTT.

This clone turned up a few times. The chain recombines TRBV27 with TRBJ2-7, with 8 bases fitting TRBD2. The V segment lost 2 bases and the J segment 5 bases; nucleotides outside the gene matches: 5. The V gene's germline CDR1 is MNHEY and CDR2 SMNVEV (reference sequence). CDR3 size: 14 residues. This CDR3 is CASSLAGGRDEQYF. CDR3 DNA: TGTGCCAGCAGTTTAGCGGGAGGCCGGGACGAGCAGTACTTC.

This clone was seen a handful of times. This sequence joins TRBV7-2 and TRBJ1-2; a weak D match, TRBD1 (5 bases). The CDR3 loop spans 15 amino acids. With 3 bases removed from V and 3 bases from J, the gap between germline ends came to 14 bases. Per the germline V gene, CDR1 is SGHTA and CDR2 is FQGNSA. The CDR3 spells CASSFNPTEDYGYTF. The CDR3 DNA follows: TGTGCCAGCAGCTTTAACCCGACAGAGGACTATGGCTACACCTTC.

The J gene is TRBJ2-2, the V gene TRBV23-1; D unclear. TRBV23-1 is assigned to the ORF class and has an uncertain function. The CDR3 covers 12 residues. Trimming cost V 2 bases and J 6 bases, with 4 bases left between them. CDR3 sequence reads: CASSQNPGELFF. In DNA, the CDR3 is TGCGCCAGCAGTCAAAATCCCGGGGAGCTGTTTTTT.

This clone was picked up a small number of times. The V gene is TRBV5-1, the J gene TRBJ2-3; TRBD2 is a possible D gene (7 bases). The V and J ends lost 0 bases and 0 bases respectively, with 14 bases between them. The CDR3 has 17 residues. CDR1 and CDR2 from the germline V gene are SGHRS and YFSETQ. CDR3 in DNA: TGCGCCAGCAGCTTGGGCGTCGCGGGGGCTAGCACAGATACGCAGTATTTT. Its protein product is CASSLGVAGASTDTQYF.

The sample holds a few counts of this clone. V is TRBV10-3 and J is TRBJ2-5, with D perhaps matching TRBD1 (5 bases). The CDR3 loop spans 15 amino acids. Trimming shortened V by 5 bases and J by 4 bases, and 17 bases separated the two germline ends. Germline V gives CDR1 ENHRY, CDR2 SYGVKD. CDR3 amino acids: CAISPTASTPETQYF. The CDR3 DNA reads TGTGCCATCAGTCCGACAGCTTCTACACCAGAGACCCAGTACTTC.

Turning to this clone: At one end, the junction sequence differs from germline, possibly due to a read error. The rearrangement joins TRBV5-8 to TRBJ2-1; D unresolved. This CDR3 comprises 15 residues. CDR1 and CDR2 from the germline V gene are SGHTS and YDEGEE. The CDR3 DNA is TGCGCCAGCAGCCAAGATCCAGCGTCCTACAATGAGCAGTTCTTC. The encoded protein is CASSQDPASYNEQFF.